The sequence of this TCR beta chain was determined in a study of identical twins. Germline values: CDR1 DFQATT, CDR2 SNEGSKA (reference sequence). The CDR3 is 15 residues long. With 1 base clipped from V and 0 bases from J, the junction kept 4 bases outside the gene matches. This clonotype was picked up many times. TCRdb re-derived calls from the 5' RACE reads in MiXCR, one entry per CDR3 protein. The sample consists of hundreds of thousands of distinct CDR3 sequences, around 6% of them appearing once. This sequence originates from a man aged 18 to 35 in good health. The sample was naive T cells sorted from blood. The chain uses TRBV20-1 and TRBJ2-7, with 9 bases fitting TRBD2. CDR3 protein: CSARGGTSFSYEQYF. In nucleotides, the CDR3 is TGCAGTGCTAGAGGTGGGACTAGCTTCTCCTACGAGCAGTACTTC.